One and the same sample provided the 28 T cell receptor beta chains below, sequenced in a study of early T cells in non-severe SARS-CoV-2 infection. TCRdb independently ran MiXCR on the 5' RACE reads; one entry per CDR3 protein. The sample lists fewer than 65,000 distinct CDR3 sequences; approximately 6.1% were seen once. The specimen was whole blood, collected at baseline. These receptors were collected from an adult who was a healthcare worker with PCR-confirmed SARS-CoV-2 infection or an uninfected control (not recorded which).

This clonotype showed up many times. The chain recombines TRBV7-2 with TRBJ2-7; tentative D call: TRBD2 (5 bases). V shed 4 bases and J shed 2 bases, with 15 bases lying between them. Germline V lookup: CDR1 SGHTA, CDR2 FQGNSA. This CDR3 region has 15 residues. In DNA, the CDR3 is TGTGCCAGCAGCTCCGTAGGAGGTAGGACCTACGAGCAGTACTTC. Protein: CASSSVGGRTYEQYF.

Details on this clonotype: A much more abundant neighbour one base away suggests this may be a read error. V is TRBV12-3 or TRBV12-4 and J is TRBJ1-6; D not certain. This CDR3 is built from 16 residues. V shed 6 bases and J shed 10 bases, with 22 bases lying between them. The DNA of the CDR3 is TGTGCCAGCAGCCAGCTCCGCCGGGCGGAAAAATCACCCCTCCACTTT. Its protein product is CASSQLRRAEKSPLHF.

This clonotype has at least ten counts. The chain uses TRBV21-1 and TRBJ2-5. TRBV21-1 corresponds to a pseudogene. CDR3 length: 14 amino acids. CDR3 in amino acids: CASSQRNGQETQYF. DNA of the CDR3: TGTGCCAGCAGCCAAAGGAACGGCCAAGAGACCCAGTACTTC.

This clonotype was detected ten times or more. The chain combines TRBV29-1 with TRBJ1-1; 10 bases line up with TRBD1. The germline V gene has CDR1 SQVTM and CDR2 ANQGSEA. J was trimmed by 5 bases and V by 0 bases; bases with no gene match: 0. This CDR3 is 13 amino acids long. Here the CDR3 DNA reads TGCAGCGTTGAAGAGGACAGGGGGACTGAAGCTTTCTTT. Its protein product is CSVEEDRGTEAFF.

This clonotype came up many times. The rearrangement joins TRBV5-4 to TRBJ1-1, with D possibly TRBD1 on 5 matching bases. This CDR3 spans 16 amino acids. CDR1 and CDR2 (germline): SGHNT, YYREEE (reference sequence). Deletions cut 3 bases from V and 4 bases from J, with 19 bases between. The CDR3 region has the DNA TGTGCCAGCAGCTCGCCCCCCACCGGCCAGGGCACTGAAGCTTTCTTT. Translating gives CASSSPPTGQGTEAFF.

In its sample, this clonotype was seen a few times. V and J are TRBV20-1 and TRBJ1-2; D possibly corresponds to TRBD1 (5 bases). The germline gives CDR1 DFQATT, CDR2 SNEGSKA (reference sequence). The length of the CDR3 is 17 residues. Trimming left V 3 bases short and J 7 bases short, with 27 bases between. CDR3 residues: CSASPARGAGWMVGYTF. The CDR3 DNA reads TGCAGTGCTAGCCCGGCTCGCGGGGCAGGTTGGATGGTTGGCTACACCTTC.

J is TRBJ2-1 and V is TRBV24-1, with 10 bases matching TRBD1. CDR1 is KGHDR and CDR2 is SFDVKD in the germline V gene. The J segment lost 8 bases and the V segment lost 1 base, leaving 10 bases of the junction unmatched. The CDR3 has 17 amino acids. This CDR3 is CATSDFLTGGNLYEQFF. As DNA, the CDR3 is TGTGCCACCAGTGATTTTTTGACAGGGGGCAACCTTTATGAGCAGTTCTTC.

Many counts were recorded for this clonotype. The chain combines TRBV28 with TRBJ2-6, with 10 bases aligning to TRBD1. This CDR3 is built from 17 residues. CDR1 and CDR2 (germline): MDHEN, SYDVKM. The V gene end was trimmed by 8 bases and the J gene end by 4 bases; junction bases not matched to a gene: 11. The CDR3 is CASAGGTGEGGANVLTF. The CDR3 coding sequence is TGTGCCAGCGCCGGCGGGACAGGGGAAGGAGGGGCCAACGTCCTGACTTTC.

V is TRBV7-6 and J is TRBJ2-3; D is perhaps TRBD2 (5 bases). Trimming removed 7 bases from V and 1 base from J, with 9 bases in between. In germline, CDR1 is SGHVS, CDR2 FNYEAQ. The CDR3 contains 13 residues. CDR3 in DNA: TGTGCCAGCACCCCCGGGGGCACAGATACGCAGTATTTT. This codes for CASTPGGTDTQYF.

This clonotype has just a few counts. This chain links TRBV19 with TRBJ2-1; 8 bases fit TRBD1. This CDR3 has 16 amino acids. CDR1 and CDR2 (germline): LNHDA, SQIVND (reference sequence). J gave up 13 bases and V 2 bases, and 16 bases lay outside the gene matches. CDR3 in amino acids: CASSINWDRKVTRQFF. The DNA of the CDR3 is TGTGCCAGTAGTATAAATTGGGACAGGAAGGTTACCCGACAGTTCTTC.

This clonotype was seen a handful of times. The gene calls are TRBV4-2 and TRBJ2-3; 9 bases agree with TRBD1. CDR1 LGHNA and CDR2 YNFKEQ come from the germline V gene. CDR3 size: 15 residues. After removal of 4 bases from V and 0 bases from J, the junction contained 2 bases not matched to a gene. CDR3 region: CASSPTGGSTDTQYF. Here the CDR3 DNA reads TGTGCCAGCAGCCCGACAGGGGGTAGCACAGATACGCAGTATTTT.

This clonotype was observed a few times. At one end, the junction sequence differs from germline, possibly due to a read error. The gene calls are TRBV7-2 and TRBJ2-1, with D possibly being TRBD2 (5 bases). Germline V gene sequence: CDR1 SGHTA, CDR2 FQGNSA. This CDR3 comprises 15 residues. This CDR3 reads CASSQEAQYYNGQFF. The CDR3, as DNA: TGTGCCAGCAGCCAGGAGGCGCAGTACTACAATGGGCAGTTCTTC.

This clonotype has at least ten counts. This sequence joins TRBV6-5 and TRBJ2-7; the D call may be TRBD1 or TRBD2 (6 bases each). The CDR3 is 15 residues long. The ends were cut back, 7 bases at V and 2 bases at J, with 18 bases in the middle. The V gene's germline CDR1 is MNHEY and CDR2 SVGAGI. The CDR3 bases are TGTGCCAGCACTCGGAGGGGGGACGTAGCCTACGAGCAGTACTTC. It encodes CASTRRGDVAYEQYF.

The DNA for the CDR3 is TGTGCCAGCAGCTCCAGGGGGCGCAGGGTCACCGGGGAGCTGTTTTTT. Its protein is CASSSRGRRVTGELFF. The rearrangement uses TRBV11-2 and TRBJ2-2; TRBD1 matches at 8 bases. CDR1 and CDR2 from the germline V gene are SGHAT and FQNNGV. CDR3 length: 16 amino acids. The V and J ends lost 4 bases and 4 bases, in that order; junction bases with no gene match: 8.

This clonotype was detected many times. This rearrangement joins TRBV20-1 to TRBJ2-1; D is unclear. The germline gives CDR1 DFQATT, CDR2 SNEGSKA (reference sequence). V was cut by 5 bases and J by 4 bases, with 12 bases left in between. The CDR3 extends over 13 amino acids. CDR3 coding DNA: TGCAGTGCTTGGATAAGCCTTTACAATGAGCAGTTCTTC. As protein: CSAWISLYNEQFF.

This clonotype was recorded a few times. The genes are TRBV27 and TRBJ1-4; D unclear. The V and J ends lost 2 bases and 5 bases respectively, with 12 bases between them. Germline V lookup: CDR1 MNHEY, CDR2 SMNVEV (reference sequence). The CDR3 contains 15 residues. The DNA of the CDR3 is TGTGCCAGCAGTTTAGGGTCCGGGAGAAATGAAAAACTGTTTTTT. This codes for CASSLGSGRNEKLFF.

This CDR3 reads CASASDYEQYF. CDR3 DNA sequence: TGCGCCAGCGCCAGCGATTACGAGCAGTACTTC. The chain couples TRBV5-1 to TRBJ2-7, with D hard to call. The CDR3 sequence is 11 residues long. V lost 7 bases, J lost 4 bases, and 9 bases lay in between. Germline CDR1 is SGHRS and CDR2 is YFSETQ.

The rearrangement uses TRBV10-3 and TRBJ1-4; the D is unclear. Germline CDR1 reads ENHRY; CDR2 reads SYGVKD. This CDR3 region has 14 residues. V lost 10 bases and J 1 base, leaving 13 bases between the germline ends. CDR3 bases: TGTGCCACCCGACCCTCCATAACTAATGAAAAACTGTTTTTT. Its translation: CATRPSITNEKLFF.

This sequence joins TRBV4-1 and TRBJ2-7; D ambiguous. Per the germline V gene, CDR1 is MGHRA and CDR2 is YSYEKL. CDR3 length: 15 amino acids. Trimming left V 0 bases short and J 3 bases short, with 12 bases between. The CDR3 sequence: CASSQENIRNYEQYF. The CDR3 coding sequence is TGCGCCAGCAGCCAAGAAAACATAAGGAACTACGAGCAGTACTTC.

At least ten counts were recorded for this clonotype. The V call is TRBV9, the J call TRBJ2-5; TRBD2 aligns across 12 bases. Germline V lookup: CDR1 SGDLS, CDR2 YYNGEE. J lost 1 base, V lost 0 bases, and 4 bases had no gene match. The CDR3 is 17 amino acids. The CDR3 DNA reads TGTGCCAGCAGCGTAGCTGCTAGCGGGGGGGCCCAAGAGACCCAGTACTTC. This gives the protein CASSVAASGGAQETQYF. Together with reference TRBV9 and TRBJ2-5, the CDR3 gives the full variable domain: DSGVTQTPKHLITATGQRVTLRCSPRSGDLSVYWYQQSLDQGLQFLIQYYNGEERAKGNILERFSAQQFPDLHSELNLSSLELGDSALYFCASSVAASGGAQETQYFGPGTRLLVL.

This clonotype was found many times. The chain employs TRBV5-1 and TRBJ1-1, with 8 bases aligning to TRBD1. Losses at the gene ends were 4 bases for V and 4 bases for J; bases not matched to a gene: 6. Germline V CDR1 and CDR2: SGHRS, YFSETQ. CDR3 length: 14 amino acids. CDR3 nucleotide sequence: TGCGCCAGCAGCGTTTATACAGGGGGCACTGAAGCTTTCTTT. Protein sequence: CASSVYTGGTEAFF. The full variable domain, with the rest looked up from reference TRBV5-1 and TRBJ1-1, is KAGVTQTPRYLIKTRGQQVTLSCSPISGHRSVSWYQQTPGQGLQFLFEYFSETQRNKGNFPGRFSGRQFSNSRSEMNVSTLELGDSALYLCASSVYTGGTEAFFGQGTRLTVV.

This clonotype was detected many times. The chain employs TRBV28 and TRBJ2-1; a possible D gene is TRBD2 (6 bases). V was trimmed by 3 bases and J by 10 bases, leaving 10 bases between them. The CDR3 runs 12 residues. Germline V gene sequence: CDR1 MDHEN, CDR2 SYDVKM. CDR3 nucleotides: TGTGCCAGCAGTTTTAGGAGGGACGAGCAGTTCTTC. Translated: CASSFRRDEQFF.

This clonotype has a count of ten or more. V is TRBV6-6 and J is TRBJ1-1; no firm D call. Per germline, CDR1 MNHNY and CDR2 SVGAGI (reference sequence). This CDR3 has 14 amino acids. V was trimmed by 0 bases and J by 1 base, leaving 6 bases between them. CDR3 protein: CASSYSNKNTEAFF. The CDR3 nucleotides are TGTGCCAGCAGTTACTCGAACAAGAACACTGAAGCTTTCTTT.

This clonotype has a count of ten or more. The chain uses TRBV10-2 and TRBJ1-1; D is unresolved. The CDR3 length is 12 residues. The V and J ends lost 6 bases and 0 bases respectively, with 5 bases between them. Germline loops: CDR1 WSHSY, CDR2 SAAADI. DNA for the CDR3: TGCGCCAGCAGGATTATGAACACTGAAGCTTTCTTT. Translated, it gives CASRIMNTEAFF.

This clonotype was seen ten or more times. This chain links TRBV20-1 with TRBJ2-5, with TRBD2 matching over 10 bases. Per the germline V gene, CDR1 is DFQATT and CDR2 is SNEGSKA (reference sequence). V lost 0 bases to trimming and J lost 5 bases; unmatched junction nucleotides: 9. CDR3 length equals 16 residues. In DNA, the CDR3 is TGCAGTGCTAGAGAGTTTAGCGGGGGGATTCGGGAGACCCAGTACTTC. Translating it yields CSAREFSGGIRETQYF.

The chain has TRBV7-8 and TRBJ2-3, with TRBD2 matching 7 bases. The germline V gene has CDR1 SGHVS and CDR2 FQNEAQ. V was clipped by 3 bases and J by 4 bases; unmatched bases: 13. The CDR3 extends over 17 amino acids. The CDR3 nucleotides are TGTGCCAGCAGCTTCCTTGGGAGGGCCCAAGGGGCAGATACGCAGTATTTT. Amino acids: CASSFLGRAQGADTQYF.

The chain has TRBV5-4 and TRBJ1-2, with 9 bases aligning to TRBD1. In germline, CDR1 is SGHNT, CDR2 YYREEE (reference sequence). V lost 4 bases to trimming and J lost 4 bases; unmatched junction nucleotides: 11. The CDR3 is 16 residues long. The CDR3 DNA reads TGTGCCAGCAGCGGCTCGACAGGGGGTTTAGGCTATGGCTACACCTTC. This translates into CASSGSTGGLGYGYTF.

This clonotype was recorded at least ten times. The chain combines TRBV13 with TRBJ2-3, with TRBD2 matching over 7 bases. V trimming: 3 bases; J trimming: 0 bases; junction bases outside the gene matches: 6. There are 16 residues in the CDR3. Germline V CDR1 and CDR2: PRHDT, FYEKMQ (reference sequence). CDR3 sequence: CASSFRLAASTDTQYF. DNA for the CDR3: TGTGCCAGCAGCTTTAGGCTAGCGGCTAGCACAGATACGCAGTATTTT.